What follows describes a single TCR beta chain. CDR3 length: 16 residues. Trimming pared 2 bases from V and 3 bases from J, leaving 15 bases between. From germline, CDR1 is SGHRS and CDR2 YFSETQ. The sample comes from a study of CD8 T cells in Susac syndrome. From blood CD8+ and CD4+ T cells, TCR beta sequences were generated. Negative isolation was applied to CD8+ and CD4+ T cells, and FACS enrichment was applied to TEMRA cells. RNA was extracted with the RNeasy kit, and a quantity of about 0.5 to 1 ug was reverse transcribed using random hexamers. Multiplex immunoSEQ PCR targeted 54 Vbeta and 13 Jbeta TCR beta segments. TCRdb re-called the immunoSEQ multiplex PCR reads through MiXCR, storing one row per CDR3 protein. The sample lists just over 300,000 distinct CDR3 sequences, about 91% occurring once.

The sample was CD4+ T cells from PBMCs. The sequence was collected from a human donor with multiple sclerosis. The genes are TRBV5-1 and TRBJ2-1; the D gene is possibly TRBD1 (6 bases). CDR3 amino acids: CASSLTAGGFYNEQFF. The CDR3 nucleotides read TGCGCCAGCAGCTTAACCGCTGGGGGCTTCTACAATGAGCAGTTCTTC. The full variable domain, rest sourced from reference TRBV5-1 and TRBJ2-1, is KAGVTQTPRYLIKTRGQQVTLSCSPISGHRSVSWYQQTPGQGLQFLFEYFSETQRNKGNFPGRFSGRQFSNSRSEMNVSTLELGDSALYLCASSLTAGGFYNEQFFGPGTRLTVL.